The 27 T cell receptor beta chains listed next were all sequenced from one sample in a study of regulatory T cells in long-lasting Graves disease. Sequencing libraries for TCR beta were prepared with iRepertoire HTBI primers and Arm-PCR of CDR3 regions. TCRdb itself ran the multiplex PCR reads through MiXCR, one entry per CDR3 protein. Of 430,000 or so distinct CDR3 sequences listed, roughly 21% are singletons. Time point specified: persistent/refractory GD, antithyroid drugs over 5 years with positive TRAb. Following extraction of RNA from PBMCs, that RNA was used to make the TCR library. The sequences come from peripheral blood mononuclear cells (PBMCs), collected when the disease was refractory, from a patient treated with antithyroid drugs. These receptors all stem from a female donor with Graves disease.

This clonotype was recorded at least ten times. The chain links TRBV28 to TRBJ2-7, with 8 positions matching TRBD2. CDR3 length: 15 residues. After removal of 6 bases from V and 0 bases from J, the junction contained 7 bases not matched to a gene. Germline loops: CDR1 MDHEN, CDR2 SYDVKM. CDR3 region: CASSQPSGSSYEQYF. The CDR3 DNA is TGTGCCAGCAGCCAACCCAGCGGGAGCTCCTACGAGCAGTACTTC.

This chain joins TRBV7-3 and TRBJ1-2; D ambiguous. CDR1 is SGHTA, CDR2 FQGTGA, per germline. Trimming took off 0 bases at V and 7 bases at J, with 15 bases between the two ends. The CDR3 is made up of 15 amino acids. Here the CDR3 reads CASSLTGGETGGYTF. Written as DNA, the CDR3 is TGTGCCAGCAGCTTAACAGGCGGGGAGACGGGTGGCTACACCTTC.

This clonotype appeared many times. The V gene is TRBV7-9, the J gene TRBJ2-7, with 10 bases lining up with TRBD2. CDR3 length equals 16 residues. V dropped 3 bases and J dropped 3; count of bases not matched to a gene: 8. Germline V lookup: CDR1 SEHNR, CDR2 FQNEAQ (reference sequence). The CDR3 DNA follows: TGTGCCAGCAGCTTCGCATCAGGACTAGCGGTCTACGAGCAGTACTTC. The encoded protein is CASSFASGLAVYEQYF.

The table lists this clonotype with a few counts. The chain couples TRBV6-1 to TRBJ2-7; TRBD2 is a possible D gene (6 bases). The CDR3 is 14 residues long. V was pared by 7 bases and J by 5 bases, with 18 bases between. Germline V lookup: CDR1 MNHNS, CDR2 SASEGT. CDR3: CASKAGTRGNEQYF. The CDR3 coding sequence is TGTGCCAGCAAGGCCGGGACCCGGGGGAACGAGCAGTACTTC.

Many counts were recorded for this clonotype. The chain carries TRBV11-2 and TRBJ2-7, with D possibly matching TRBD2 (5 bases). This CDR3 spans 18 amino acids. V lost 0 bases and J lost 3, with 21 bases in between. Germline CDR1 and CDR2: SGHAT and FQNNGV. CDR3 amino acids: CASSLDLPLGGSSYEQYF. The CDR3 DNA reads TGTGCCAGCAGCTTAGATCTCCCACTAGGTGGGAGTAGCTACGAGCAGTACTTC.

The chain uses TRBV19 and TRBJ2-1, with 8 nucleotides matching TRBD1. V lost 6 bases, J lost 5 bases, and 9 bases stayed unmatched. Germline values: CDR1 LNHDA, CDR2 SQIVND (reference sequence). The CDR3 is 15 residues long. The CDR3 sequence: CASRRPGQADNEQFF. The CDR3 DNA reads TGTGCCAGTAGACGACCGGGACAGGCTGACAATGAGCAGTTCTTC.

This clonotype has ten or more counts. This chain joins TRBV28 and TRBJ2-5; the D gene could be TRBD1 or TRBD2 (6 bases each). Germline V gene lookup returns CDR1 MDHEN and CDR2 SYDVKM. Trimming pared 4 bases from V and 1 base from J, leaving 13 bases between. The CDR3 runs 15 residues. The CDR3 DNA reads as TGTGCCAGCAGTTCTTACCGGGGGCCCCAAGAGACCCAGTACTTC. Its protein product is CASSSYRGPQETQYF.

The table lists this clonotype with a count of one. Being one base from a much bigger clone, this may be a read error. This chain links TRBV7-3 with TRBJ1-1; D is uncertain. The germline V and J ends were trimmed by 4 bases and 5 bases, with 17 bases remaining between them. The CDR3 totals 15 residues. Germline CDR1 SGHTA, CDR2 FQGTGA. CDR3 DNA sequence: TGTGCCAGCAGCTCCTCGGGGAGTTCAAAGACTGAAGCTTTCTTT. Translation gives CASSSSGSSKTEAFF.

This chain connects TRBV7-9 to TRBJ2-5; 9 bases agree with TRBD2. CDR1 is SEHNR and CDR2 is FQNEAQ in the germline V gene (reference sequence). V dropped 4 bases and J dropped 4; count of bases not matched to a gene: 7. This CDR3 comprises 15 residues. The CDR3 loop is CASSSWTSVLETQYF. DNA for the CDR3: TGTGCCAGCAGCTCTTGGACTAGCGTCTTAGAGACCCAGTACTTC.

This clonotype was observed many times. The rearrangement uses TRBV15 and TRBJ2-7; 12 bases are a match to TRBD2. There are 19 residues in the CDR3. V lost 1 base, J lost 5 bases, and 15 bases stayed unmatched. Germline CDR1 LNHNV, CDR2 YYDKDF (reference sequence). The CDR3 loop reads CATSRVIVGPSGRAHEQYF. The CDR3 bases are TGTGCCACCAGCAGAGTTATCGTCGGTCCTAGCGGGAGGGCCCACGAGCAGTACTTC.

This clonotype was recorded at least ten times. The chain employs TRBV12-3 or TRBV12-4 and TRBJ1-6, with D hard to call. This CDR3 contains 18 residues. V was cut by 2 bases and J by 6 bases, with 20 bases left in between. Here the CDR3 DNA reads TGTGCCAGCAGTTTACTTCCCGCGGTTTCCGTTTCTAATTCACCCCTCCACTTT. The encoded protein is CASSLLPAVSVSNSPLHF.

This clonotype showed up just a few times. The CDR3 is CASSITGGGAEAFF. CDR3 DNA: TGTGCCAGTAGTATTACAGGAGGCGGGGCTGAAGCTTTCTTT. The chain uses TRBV19 and TRBJ1-1; tentatively, D is TRBD1 (5 bases). Germline V lookup: CDR1 LNHDA, CDR2 SQIVND (reference sequence). V lost 3 bases to trimming and J lost 6 bases, with 14 bases between them. This CDR3 comprises 14 residues.

As concerns this clonotype: Given a far larger clone just one base away, this is likely a sequencing read error. This rearrangement joins TRBV28 to TRBJ2-7; possible D gene TRBD1, 5 bases. TRBJ2-5 explains the end of the DNA better; the J call may be wrong. CDR1 MDHEN and CDR2 SYDVKM come from the germline V gene. The CDR3 has 15 amino acids. CDR3 sequence reads: CAGSSYRTRQETQYF. The CDR3 DNA reads as TGTGCCGGCAGTTCCTACAGGACGAGGCAAGAGACCCAGTACTTC.

This clonotype was seen a single time. V and J are TRBV30 and TRBJ1-1, with D unclear. CDR1 and CDR2 (germline): GTSNPN, SVGIG (reference sequence). Trimming pared 1 base from V and 4 bases from J, leaving 13 bases between. This CDR3 contains 14 residues. CDR3 region: CAWSETPGGTEAFF. CDR3 coding DNA: TGTGCCTGGAGTGAGACCCCGGGAGGCACTGAAGCTTTCTTT.

The chain is built from TRBV14 and TRBJ1-1; D gene unclear. V shed 5 bases and J shed 1 base, with 11 bases lying between them. The CDR3 is made up of 14 amino acids. CDR1 and CDR2 from the germline V gene are SGHDN and FVKESK. CDR3 sequence reads: CASSAGWRNTEAFF. CDR3 coding DNA: TGTGCCAGCAGCGCTGGTTGGCGGAACACTGAAGCTTTCTTT.

This clonotype appeared many times. This chain links TRBV28 with TRBJ2-7; 11 positions agree with TRBD2. The CDR3 has 14 residues. The junction had 2 bases not matched to a gene; V was cut back by 5 bases and J by 2 bases. CDR1 MDHEN and CDR2 SYDVKM come from the germline V gene. In DNA form, the CDR3 reads TGTGCCAGCAGTACTAGCGGGAGTACCTACGAGCAGTACTTC. Its translation is CASSTSGSTYEQYF.

This clonotype occurred a few times. This chain connects TRBV30 to TRBJ1-1; possibly TRBD1 for D (5 bases). V lost 2 bases, J lost 3 bases, and 19 bases lay in between. The CDR3 totals 16 residues. Looked up from germline, CDR1 is GTSNPN and CDR2 is SVGIG (reference sequence). The CDR3 nucleotides read TGTGCCTGGAGTTTTTCGGCGGCAGGGAAATACACTGAAGCTTTCTTT. Its translation is CAWSFSAAGKYTEAFF.

The chain is built from TRBV5-1 and TRBJ1-1; 8 nucleotides line up with TRBD1. Germline V lookup: CDR1 SGHRS, CDR2 YFSETQ. The CDR3 runs to 15 residues. V gave up 4 bases and J gave up 3 bases; unmatched junction bases: 8. CDR3 coding DNA: TGCGCCAGCAGCCCCGGACAGGGAGTGTACACTGAAGCTTTCTTT. Protein: CASSPGQGVYTEAFF.

V gene TRBV6-1 combines with J gene TRBJ2-4, with TRBD1 identical over 9 bases. CDR1 is MNHNS, CDR2 SASEGT, per germline. The CDR3 is 15 amino acids. The J segment lost 9 bases and the V segment lost 6 bases, leaving 12 bases of the junction unmatched. The CDR3: CASRGGQGGGSIQYF. For the CDR3, the DNA is TGTGCCAGCAGGGGGGGACAGGGAGGGGGAAGCATTCAGTACTTC.

The chain links TRBV6-2 or TRBV6-3 to TRBJ1-3; D may be TRBD1 (5 bases). The CDR3 is 14 amino acids. Germline V lookup: CDR1 MNHEY, CDR2 SVGEGT. V was cut by 7 bases and J by 2 bases, with 12 bases left in between. The CDR3 protein is CASTGGNAGNTIYF. The CDR3 DNA sequence: TGTGCCAGCACCGGGGGGAACGCTGGAAACACCATATATTTT.

The J gene is TRBJ2-6, the V gene TRBV19; 9 bases are shared with TRBD2. V lost 5 bases, J lost 0 bases, and 8 bases stayed unmatched. Germline CDR1 LNHDA, CDR2 SQIVND (reference sequence). CDR3 length: 18 amino acids. This CDR3 is CASSSGLASSSGANVLTF. In DNA, the CDR3 is TGTGCCAGTAGTTCCGGACTAGCGTCGAGCTCTGGGGCCAACGTCCTGACTTTC.

The chain employs TRBV28 and TRBJ2-7, with D possibly TRBD2 on 7 matching bases. This CDR3 contains 13 residues. V dropped 10 bases and J dropped 3 bases, with 16 bases sitting between them. CDR1 is MDHEN and CDR2 is SYDVKM in the germline V gene. DNA of the CDR3: TGTGCCACCAAAGGGGGGGGAGGCTACGAGCAGTACTTC. Its protein is CATKGGGGYEQYF.

This clonotype has a count of ten or more. This sequence joins TRBV28 and TRBJ1-6; 9 bases are a match to TRBD1. Germline values: CDR1 MDHEN, CDR2 SYDVKM. The CDR3 is 14 residues long. V was pared by 3 bases and J by 10 bases, with 4 bases of the junction left unmatched. CDR3 amino acids: CASSLGQGRSPLHF. CDR3 nucleotides: TGTGCCAGCAGTTTGGGACAGGGCCGATCACCCCTCCACTTT. The whole variable domain, remainder taken from reference TRBV28 and TRBJ1-6, is DVKVTQSSRYLVKRTGEKVFLECVQDMDHENMFWYRQDPGLGLRLIYFSYDVKMKEKGDIPEGYSVSREKKERFSLILESASTNQTSMYLCASSLGQGRSPLHFGNGTRLTVT.

Ten or more counts support this clonotype. The rearrangement joins TRBV10-3 to TRBJ1-4; 7 bases agree with TRBD1. CDR3 size: 13 residues. CDR1 and CDR2 from the germline V gene are ENHRY and SYGVKD. J was trimmed by 5 bases and V by 10 bases; bases with no gene match: 7. CDR3 amino acids: CATNRDRNEKLFF. The CDR3 nucleotides read TGTGCCACCAACCGGGACAGAAATGAAAAACTGTTTTTT.

V and J are TRBV19 and TRBJ2-7; D gene unclear. The germline CDR1 and CDR2 sequences are LNHDA and SQIVND (reference sequence). This CDR3 has 16 residues. Trimming left V 0 bases short and J 1 base short, with 13 bases between. The CDR3 region is CASSIDPRSFSYEQYF. DNA of the CDR3: TGTGCCAGTAGTATAGATCCGCGGAGCTTTTCCTACGAGCAGTACTTC.

This clonotype was counted only a few times. V is TRBV5-1 and J is TRBJ2-7; 8 bases match TRBD2. The CDR3 covers 14 residues. Unmatched junction bases numbered 5, after V lost 3 bases and J lost 3 bases. CDR1 and CDR2 from the germline V gene are SGHRS and YFSETQ. CDR3 loop: CASSSLAGHYEQYF. CDR3 DNA sequence: TGCGCCAGCAGCTCCTTAGCGGGACACTACGAGCAGTACTTC. The entire variable domain, with the rest obtained from reference TRBV5-1 and TRBJ2-7, is as follows: KAGVTQTPRYLIKTRGQQVTLSCSPISGHRSVSWYQQTPGQGLQFLFEYFSETQRNKGNFPGRFSGRQFSNSRSEMNVSTLELGDSALYLCASSSLAGHYEQYFGPGTRLTVT.

The table lists this clonotype with many counts. The CDR3 DNA follows: TGTGCCAGCAGTTTATCTTCCGGGGTAGAGACCCAGTACTTC. Translating it yields CASSLSSGVETQYF. The V and J genes are TRBV28 and TRBJ2-5; a possible D gene is TRBD2 (5 bases). CDR1 and CDR2 (germline): MDHEN, SYDVKM. The length of the CDR3 is 14 residues. V was trimmed by 1 base and J by 4 bases, leaving 10 bases between them.